This T cell receptor (beta chain) was captured by sequencing in a study of control samples from healthy donors and cancer patients. Per the germline V gene, CDR1 is MNHEY and CDR2 is SMNVEV (reference sequence). The CDR3 extends over 15 amino acids. V dropped 6 bases and J dropped 0 bases, with 9 bases sitting between them. Clones were sequenced by immunoSEQ multiplex PCR, and TCRdb holds only the in-frame ones, with some missing. The sample gives approximately 90,000 clones, about 85% of which show up once; approximately 2.1% is in the top ten. The sequenced sample consisted of blood. The TCR sequence derives from a woman in her 40s in good health. The V and J genes are TRBV27 and TRBJ1-6; no clear D. The CDR3 nucleotides read TGTGCCAGCAGGCCCCTGAGCTCCTATAATTCACCCCTCCACTTT. Translating gives CASRPLSSYNSPLHF.